Below are 25 T cell receptor beta chains sequenced from a single sample in a study of radiotherapy plus CTLA-4 blockade in lung cancer. The repertoire was sequenced with immunoSEQ multiplex PCR; TCRdb's copy has only in-frame clones and lacks some. The sample comprises 90,000 to 150,000 clones, just under 80% of which are singletons, and approximately 5.2% rests with the top ten. The sample here was peripheral blood, taken from a patient treated with radiotherapy plus ipilimumab. Receptors originate from a human donor with non-small cell lung cancer who had a partial response to radiotherapy plus ipilimumab.

The chain has TRBV2 and TRBJ1-5; weak D call: TRBD1 (5 bases). The CDR3 covers 15 residues. V was trimmed by 6 bases and J by 1 base, leaving 13 bases between them. The V gene's germline CDR1 is SNHLY and CDR2 FYNNEI. CDR3 loop: CASRAMEGSNQPQHF. CDR3 bases: TGTGCCAGCAGGGCAATGGAGGGGAGCAATCAGCCCCAGCATTTT.

This clone has a single count. Other DNA sequences in the sample encode the same CDR3. The chain uses TRBV18 and TRBJ1-2, with TRBD1 as a possible D gene (5 bases). The CDR3 totals 13 residues. CDR1 is KGHSH and CDR2 is LQKENI in the germline V gene. The V end lost 3 bases, the J end lost 2 bases, and 7 bases lay between the germline ends. The CDR3 DNA reads as TGTGCCAGCTCACCGGAGGGGAACTATGGCTACACCTTC. Translated, it gives CASSPEGNYGYTF.

This chain joins TRBV5-5 and TRBJ1-5; D call uncertain. The germline CDR1 and CDR2 sequences are SGHKS and YYEKEE (reference sequence). The CDR3 length is 13 residues. V was pared by 4 bases and J by 4 bases, with 9 bases between. In DNA, the CDR3 is TGTGCCAGCAGCATACTGAGAAATCAGCCCCAGCATTTT. Residues: CASSILRNQPQHF.

This clone was seen a single time. The chain is built from TRBV7-8 and TRBJ2-3, with D unclear. The CDR3 length is 14 residues. Deletions cut 5 bases from V and 3 bases from J, with 12 bases between. Germline assignment: CDR1 SGHVS and CDR2 FQNEAQ. CDR3 amino acids: CASSEASITDTQYF. As DNA, the CDR3 is TGTGCCAGCAGCGAGGCCTCCATTACAGATACGCAGTATTTT.

CDR3 amino acids: CASGQGAAGNYGYTF. The CDR3 coding sequence is TGTGCCAGCGGTCAGGGGGCCGCCGGGAACTATGGCTACACCTTC. This chain uses TRBV2 with TRBJ1-2, with 8 bases aligning to TRBD1. CDR3 length equals 15 residues. Trimming at V came to 8 bases and at J to 2 bases, leaving 10 bases not matched to a gene. Germline V gene sequence: CDR1 SNHLY, CDR2 FYNNEI.

This clone was seen more than once but under ten times. The V and J genes are TRBV27 and TRBJ2-1; 8 nucleotides agree with TRBD1. CDR1 is MNHEY and CDR2 is SMNVEV in the germline V gene (reference sequence). V dropped 1 base and J dropped 9; count of bases not matched to a gene: 8. This CDR3 has 15 amino acids. The CDR3 region is CASSLLGRGQSEQFF. The CDR3 bases are TGTGCCAGCAGTTTATTGGGCAGGGGGCAGAGTGAGCAGTTCTTC.

This chain connects TRBV15 to TRBJ2-1, with 9 positions matching TRBD2. With V trimmed by 3 bases and J by 2 bases, 8 bases remained unmatched. This CDR3 spans 17 amino acids. Germline assignment: CDR1 LNHNV and CDR2 YYDKDF (reference sequence). The DNA for the CDR3 is TGTGCCACCAGCAGGAAGCGGGAGGCCAACACCTACAATGAGCAGTTCTTC. Translation: CATSRKREANTYNEQFF.

This clone was recorded only once. The chain is built from TRBV28 and TRBJ1-2; D uncertain. Germline V gives CDR1 MDHEN, CDR2 SYDVKM. Trimming left V 2 bases short and J 5 bases short, with 6 bases between. There are 12 residues in the CDR3. CDR3 DNA: TGTGCCAGCAGTTTAACCTATTATGGCTACACCTTC. Protein sequence: CASSLTYYGYTF.

The rearrangement joins TRBV29-1 to TRBJ1-2; weak D call: TRBD1 (6 bases). V lost 6 bases to trimming and J lost 2 bases, with 19 bases between them. CDR1 SQVTM and CDR2 ANQGSEA come from the germline V gene. The CDR3 extends over 15 amino acids. The CDR3 spells CSVPRQVTSNYGYTF. DNA for the CDR3: TGCAGCGTCCCCCGACAGGTGACCTCGAACTATGGCTACACCTTC.

The table lists this clone with a count of one. The chain has TRBV9 and TRBJ1-1, with TRBD1 matching over 7 bases. The germline CDR1 and CDR2 sequences are SGDLS and YYNGEE. The trim removed 7 bases at V and 5 bases at J, leaving 14 bases unmatched. The CDR3 has 15 residues. CDR3 DNA sequence: TGTGCCAGCCAACTTACAGGGGCCCCGACGACTGAAGCTTTCTTT. Protein: CASQLTGAPTTEAFF.

The chain couples TRBV6-6 to TRBJ1-1; no clear D gene. V lost 0 bases and J 2 bases, leaving 7 bases between the germline ends. The CDR3 extends over 14 amino acids. Per germline, CDR1 MNHNY and CDR2 SVGAGI (reference sequence). The CDR3 DNA reads TGTGCCAGCAGTTACTCGGGAGATAACACTGAAGCTTTCTTT. Protein: CASSYSGDNTEAFF.

The gene calls are TRBV5-4 and TRBJ2-3, with no clear D. There are 12 residues in the CDR3. CDR1 SGHNT and CDR2 YYREEE come from the germline V gene (reference sequence). V was cut by 4 bases and J by 2 bases, with 5 bases left in between. The DNA of the CDR3 is TGTGCCAGCAGCCAATCCACAGATACGCAGTATTTT. The encoded protein is CASSQSTDTQYF.

The chain carries TRBV28 and TRBJ1-3; 8 bases are shared with TRBD1. CDR3 size: 16 residues. The junction had 11 bases not matched to a gene; V was cut back by 6 bases and J by 4 bases. The V gene's germline CDR1 is MDHEN and CDR2 SYDVKM. The CDR3 DNA follows: TGTGCCAGCAGCCCCGAGAGACAGGGGTGGGGAAACACCATATATTTT. It codes for CASSPERQGWGNTIYF.

V is TRBV29-1 and J is TRBJ2-5; D remains unclear. The CDR3 sequence is 13 residues long. V was clipped by 1 base and J by 2 bases, with 8 bases between them. The germline CDR1 and CDR2 sequences are SQVTM and ANQGSEA. CDR3 protein: CSVEANRQETQYF. The CDR3 DNA reads as TGCAGCGTTGAAGCAAACAGACAAGAGACCCAGTACTTC.

This clone occurred once. The J gene is TRBJ1-2, the V gene TRBV30; 10 bases are a match to TRBD1. The CDR3 spans 13 residues. Germline trimming cut 4 bases from V and 8 bases from J; bases unmatched to any gene: 7. The germline V gene has CDR1 GTSNPN and CDR2 SVGIG (reference sequence). The CDR3 bases are TGTGCCTGGAAGGGCCGGACAGGGGGGGGCTACACCTTC. Its translation: CAWKGRTGGGYTF.

This chain uses TRBV7-2 with TRBJ2-1, with 7 bases that match TRBD2. Trimming at V came to 1 base and at J to 10 bases, leaving 10 bases not matched to a gene. Germline values: CDR1 SGHTA, CDR2 FQGNSA. The CDR3 runs 15 residues. The CDR3 DNA reads TGTGCCAGCAGCTTAGGCGCGCGGGAGTGGCTGGAGCAGTTCTTC. Its translation: CASSLGAREWLEQFF.

V gene TRBV9 combines with J gene TRBJ1-2; the D gene is possibly TRBD1 (5 bases). The CDR3 consists of 16 residues. With 0 bases removed from V and 1 base from J, the gap between germline ends came to 13 bases. Germline V CDR1 and CDR2: SGDLS, YYNGEE. The DNA for the CDR3 is TGTGCCAGCAGCGTAGCCCTGGGCCAGGGTAACTATGGCTACACCTTC. This gives the protein CASSVALGQGNYGYTF.

The rearrangement links TRBV5-4 to TRBJ1-3; 8 bases line up with TRBD1. Germline assignment: CDR1 SGHNT and CDR2 YYREEE (reference sequence). V gave up 4 bases and J gave up 1 base; unmatched junction bases: 13. The CDR3 is 18 residues long. The CDR3 coding sequence is TGTGCCAGCAGCGCTGGAACTTTGACAGGGGCATCTGGAAACACCATATATTTT. This codes for CASSAGTLTGASGNTIYF.

The chain combines TRBV30 with TRBJ2-1; 14 bases align to TRBD2. Germline-derived CDR1 and CDR2 are GTSNPN and SVGIG (reference sequence). The length of the CDR3 is 13 residues. The junction had 2 bases not matched to a gene; V was cut back by 4 bases and J by 9 bases. Here the CDR3 DNA reads TGTGCCTGGACCGGGACTAGCGGGGGTGAGCAGTTCTTC. Protein: CAWTGTSGGEQFF.

This clone was detected only once. The CDR3 loop reads CASSPPGSRNSPLHF. Written as DNA, the CDR3 is TGTGCCAGCAGCCCACCAGGGTCTAGGAATTCACCCCTCCACTTT. The chain is built from TRBV4-2 and TRBJ1-6; tentatively, D is TRBD1 (5 bases). The CDR3 contains 15 residues. CDR1 LGHNA and CDR2 YNFKEQ come from the germline V gene. Trimming pared 4 bases from V and 7 bases from J, leaving 14 bases between.

The V gene is TRBV5-1, the J gene TRBJ1-4; the match to TRBD1 covers 10 bases. The ends lost 4 bases at V and 3 bases at J; junction bases unmatched: 6. In germline, CDR1 is SGHRS, CDR2 YFSETQ. This CDR3 has 16 amino acids. CDR3 sequence reads: CASSIDRGLPNEKLFF. CDR3 DNA: TGCGCCAGCAGCATAGACAGGGGGCTCCCTAATGAAAAACTGTTTTTT.

By sample share, this clone is medium-sized (0.01 to 0.1%). This same CDR3 is encoded by further DNA sequences in the sample. This rearrangement joins TRBV5-1 to TRBJ1-1; TRBD1 matches 7 bases. The CDR3 length is 15 residues. Germline CDR1 SGHRS, CDR2 YFSETQ. The V gene end was trimmed by 3 bases and the J gene end by 5 bases; junction bases not matched to a gene: 10. In DNA, the CDR3 is TGCGCCAGCAGCTCGGGACAGCCAGGAGGGACTGAAGCTTTCTTT. Encoded protein: CASSSGQPGGTEAFF.

This sequence joins TRBV4-2 and TRBJ1-1, with 7 positions matching TRBD1. With 4 bases clipped from V and 4 bases from J, the junction kept 12 bases outside the gene matches. The V gene's germline CDR1 is LGHNA and CDR2 YNFKEQ. The CDR3 is 16 residues long. The CDR3 DNA is TGTGCCAGCAGCCGGAGCGACCAGGGGGGTACCACTGAAGCTTTCTTT. It specifies CASSRSDQGGTTEAFF.

The V gene is TRBV7-9, the J gene TRBJ1-3; possibly TRBD1 for D (5 bases). Per germline, CDR1 SEHNR and CDR2 FQNEAQ (reference sequence). V was pared by 4 bases and J by 4 bases, with 8 bases between. The CDR3 sequence is 13 residues long. CDR3 region: CASSSSGGNTIYF. Here the CDR3 DNA reads TGTGCCAGCAGCTCGTCAGGGGGAAACACCATATATTTT. Filled out from reference TRBV7-9 and TRBJ1-3, the complete variable domain reads DTGVSQNPRHKITKRGQNVTFRCDPISEHNRLYWYRQTLGQGPEFLTYFQNEAQLEKSRLLSDRFSAERPKGSFSTLEIQRTEQGDSAMYLCASSSSGGNTIYFGEGSWLTVV.

The rearrangement links TRBV19 to TRBJ2-1; 13 positions agree with TRBD2. CDR1 and CDR2 (germline): LNHDA, SQIVND (reference sequence). The CDR3 sequence is 16 residues long. Trimming removed 5 bases from V and 5 bases from J; junction bases left unmatched: 6. This CDR3 is CASSAPGLAGHNEQFF. CDR3 bases: TGTGCCAGTAGTGCCCCGGGACTAGCGGGGCACAATGAGCAGTTCTTC.